Following are 27 T cell receptor beta chains from one sample sequenced in a study of shared T cell receptors in the human thymus. Measured with immunoSEQ multiplex PCR; TCRdb has only the in-frame clones, and not every one. The table includes about 540,000 clones, around 78% detected once. These data were likewise used in another study, on human thymus T cells.

Sequences were obtained from thymocytes. The receptors stem from a boy under three years old with a congenital heart defect.

This chain connects TRBV7-2 to TRBJ2-5, with D possibly TRBD2 on 5 matching bases. CDR1 and CDR2 (germline): SGHTA, FQGNSA. Trimming took off 3 bases at V and 11 bases at J, with 7 bases between the two ends. The CDR3 extends over 10 amino acids. CDR3 amino acids: CASSFGEQYF. DNA for the CDR3: TGTGCCAGCAGCTTTGGGGAGCAGTACTTC.

This clone was observed once. The chain recombines TRBV11-2 with TRBJ2-7; unclear D gene. V was cut by 5 bases and J by 0 bases, with 14 bases left in between. The CDR3 length is 15 residues. Germline-derived CDR1 and CDR2 are SGHAT and FQNNGV. The CDR3 DNA reads as TGTGCCAGCAGCGCCGCAGGCTATAGCTCCTACGAGCAGTACTTC. Translating it yields CASSAAGYSSYEQYF. Drawing the rest from reference TRBV11-2 and TRBJ2-7, the complete variable domain is EAGVAQSPRYKIIEKRQSVAFWCNPISGHATLYWYQQILGQGPKLLIQFQNNGVVDDSQLPKDRFSAERLKGVDSTLKIQPAKLEDSAVYLCASSAAGYSSYEQYFGPGTRLTVT.

In this sample, this clone turned up once. The chain uses TRBV10-3 and TRBJ2-7, with D unclear. The germline V gene has CDR1 ENHRY and CDR2 SYGVKD. This CDR3 has 15 amino acids. The germline V and J ends were trimmed by 4 bases and 5 bases, with 18 bases remaining between them. CDR3 region: CAISVYLRVADEQYF. CDR3 nucleotide sequence: TGTGCCATCAGTGTGTACCTCCGGGTCGCCGACGAGCAGTACTTC.

V gene TRBV4-1 combines with J gene TRBJ1-5, with TRBD1 matching 8 bases. The CDR3 has 16 amino acids. The V and J ends lost 0 bases and 2 bases, in that order; junction bases with no gene match: 3. Germline CDR1 and CDR2: MGHRA and YSYEKL. CDR3 loop: CASSQDRGQGNQPQHF. CDR3 DNA: TGCGCCAGCAGCCAAGATCGGGGACAGGGCAATCAGCCCCAGCATTTT.

The J gene is TRBJ2-3, the V gene TRBV15; weak D call: TRBD2 (5 bases). The CDR3 is made up of 14 amino acids. Germline-derived CDR1 and CDR2 are LNHNV and YYDKDF (reference sequence). V lost 0 bases and J lost 7, with 11 bases in between. The CDR3 loop reads CATSRDQTRNTQYF. The CDR3 nucleotides are TGTGCCACCAGCAGAGATCAAACTAGAAATACGCAGTATTTT.

This clone showed up just a few times. This chain uses TRBV6-6 with TRBJ2-1; 12 nucleotides line up with TRBD2. The CDR3 has 16 residues. J was trimmed by 5 bases and V by 4 bases; bases with no gene match: 6. The germline gives CDR1 MNHNY, CDR2 SVGAGI (reference sequence). CDR3 region: CASSWATSGRNNEQFF. The DNA of the CDR3 is TGTGCCAGCAGTTGGGCGACTAGCGGGAGAAACAATGAGCAGTTCTTC.

The chain is built from TRBV7-3 and TRBJ2-7; 7 bases fit TRBD2. Germline loops: CDR1 SGHTA, CDR2 FQGTGA. Germline trimming cut 0 bases from V and 5 bases from J; bases unmatched to any gene: 10. CDR3 length: 16 residues. CDR3 region: CASSLTPMAGVNEQYF. The CDR3 DNA reads TGTGCCAGCAGCTTAACCCCCATGGCGGGAGTAAACGAGCAGTACTTC. Drawing the rest from reference TRBV7-3 and TRBJ2-7, the complete variable domain is GAGVSQTPSNKVTEKGKYVELRCDPISGHTALYWYRQSLGQGPEFLIYFQGTGAADDSGLPNDRFFAVRPEGSVSTLKIQRTERGDSAVYLCASSLTPMAGVNEQYFGPGTRLTVT.

This clone was found once. The chain couples TRBV5-8 to TRBJ1-5, with a weak D call TRBD1 (5 bases). Between the trimmed V and J ends, which lost 4 bases and 3 bases, there was a span of 20 bases. The germline V gene encodes CDR1 SGHTS and CDR2 YDEGEE. The CDR3 spans 17 residues. The CDR3 here is CASSRVGVGPLNQPQHF. Written as DNA, the CDR3 is TGTGCCAGCAGCCGCGTAGGGGTAGGGCCCCTCAATCAGCCCCAGCATTTT.

This clone was detected only once. The J gene is TRBJ2-7, the V gene TRBV27; 8 bases line up with TRBD2. Germline V gene data show CDR1 as MNHEY and CDR2 as SMNVEV (reference sequence). The CDR3 is made up of 15 amino acids. The V gene end was trimmed by 5 bases and the J gene end by 0 bases; junction bases not matched to a gene: 6. The CDR3 protein is CASSPGRDISYEQYF. The DNA for the CDR3 is TGTGCCAGCAGTCCCGGGAGGGACATCTCCTACGAGCAGTACTTC.

This chain connects TRBV14 to TRBJ1-1; D is perhaps TRBD1 (6 bases). V lost 2 bases and J 4 bases, leaving 11 bases between the germline ends. The CDR3 loop spans 14 amino acids. Looked up from germline, CDR1 is SGHDN and CDR2 is FVKESK. CDR3 protein: CASSQQGRSTEAFF. DNA of the CDR3: TGTGCCAGCAGCCAACAGGGGCGCAGCACTGAAGCTTTCTTT.

The V gene is TRBV4-1, the J gene TRBJ2-1; TRBD2 agrees at 8 bases. The CDR3 length is 15 residues. The J segment lost 3 bases and the V segment lost 1 base, leaving 2 bases of the junction unmatched. CDR1 is MGHRA, CDR2 YSYEKL, per germline. CDR3 protein: CASSQALADYNEQFF. The CDR3 region has the DNA TGCGCCAGCAGCCAAGCACTAGCGGACTACAATGAGCAGTTCTTC.

The J gene is TRBJ2-3, the V gene TRBV10-2, with 12 bases matching TRBD2. There are 17 residues in the CDR3. V dropped 7 bases and J dropped 0; count of bases not matched to a gene: 8. Germline CDR1 reads WSHSY; CDR2 reads SAAADI. This CDR3 reads CASNWTSGALSTDTQYF. The CDR3 nucleotides read TGCGCCAGCAACTGGACTAGCGGGGCATTAAGCACAGATACGCAGTATTTT.

This clone was seen only a few times. The rearrangement links TRBV28 to TRBJ1-1, with D uncertain. This CDR3 region has 13 residues. The germline V and J ends were trimmed by 3 bases and 3 bases, with 8 bases remaining between them. Germline CDR1 is MDHEN and CDR2 is SYDVKM. CDR3 nucleotide sequence: TGTGCCAGCAGTTTGAGAGAGGACACTGAAGCTTTCTTT. Amino acids: CASSLREDTEAFF.

The count of this clone is one. The V call is TRBV11-2, the J call TRBJ2-7; 10 positions agree with TRBD1. This CDR3 comprises 15 residues. Germline CDR1 reads SGHAT; CDR2 reads FQNNGV. V dropped 1 base and J dropped 2; count of bases not matched to a gene: 2. Here the CDR3 DNA reads TGTGCCAGCAGCTTAGGGGACAGGGGAACCTACGAGCAGTACTTC. Amino acid sequence: CASSLGDRGTYEQYF.

This clone was seen more than once but under ten times. The rearrangement links TRBV6-4 to TRBJ2-5; tentative D call: TRBD2 (6 bases). CDR3 size: 12 residues. Per germline, CDR1 MRHNA and CDR2 SNTAGT. CDR3: CAVGLSQETQYF. CDR3 bases: TGTGCGGTGGGACTCAGCCAAGAGACCCAGTACTTC.

The chain has TRBV12-5 and TRBJ2-1, with TRBD2 identical over 14 bases. From germline, CDR1 is LGHNT and CDR2 FRNRAP. The CDR3 contains 17 residues. The V segment lost 2 bases and the J segment 6 bases; nucleotides outside the gene matches: 6. The CDR3 loop is CASGLLGGLAGVNEQFF. The CDR3 DNA sequence: TGTGCTAGTGGTTTGCTGGGGGGACTAGCGGGAGTCAATGAGCAGTTCTTC.

The chain is built from TRBV5-4 and TRBJ1-2; tentatively, D is TRBD1 (5 bases). The CDR3 runs 17 residues. Germline-derived CDR1 and CDR2 are SGHNT and YYREEE (reference sequence). V was pared by 4 bases and J by 1 base, with 20 bases between. The CDR3 DNA reads TGTGCCAGCAGCCTGGGGCGGCACAACGACGATAACTATGGCTACACCTTC. Residues: CASSLGRHNDDNYGYTF.

The genes are TRBV11-3 and TRBJ2-1, with TRBD2 matching over 12 bases. The CDR3 runs 16 residues. CDR1 and CDR2 from the germline V gene are SGHNT and YENEEA. The junction had 10 bases not matched to a gene; V was cut back by 5 bases and J by 8 bases. The CDR3 DNA reads TGTGCCAGCAGCATTATCGGACTAGCGGGAAGCGATGAGCAGTTCTTC. It codes for CASSIIGLAGSDEQFF.

The chain links TRBV4-1 to TRBJ1-5; D gene ambiguous. Germline V CDR1 and CDR2: MGHRA, YSYEKL. The CDR3 covers 16 residues. With 4 bases removed from V and 0 bases from J, the gap between germline ends came to 13 bases. The chain's CDR3 is CASSLNSGPSNQPQHF. The DNA for the CDR3 is TGCGCCAGCAGCCTAAATAGCGGACCTAGCAATCAGCCCCAGCATTTT.

The chain combines TRBV19 with TRBJ2-7, with 7 positions matching TRBD2. Trimming cost V 4 bases and J 5 bases; bases outside gene matches: 8. This CDR3 spans 14 amino acids. The germline V gene encodes CDR1 LNHDA and CDR2 SQIVND (reference sequence). The CDR3 DNA reads TGTGCCAGTAGTAATTGGGGAGGGGTCGACGAGCAGTACTTC. The encoded protein is CASSNWGGVDEQYF.

CDR3 sequence: CASRPDRDSNQPQHF. In DNA form, the CDR3 reads TGTGCCAGCAGACCCGACAGGGATAGCAATCAGCCCCAGCATTTT. The chain has TRBV6-1 and TRBJ1-5, with 7 nucleotides matching TRBD1. This CDR3 is 15 amino acids long. Germline V lookup: CDR1 MNHNS, CDR2 SASEGT. Trimming at V came to 6 bases and at J to 0 bases, leaving 5 bases not matched to a gene.

The J gene is TRBJ2-3, the V gene TRBV6-6; 8 bases are a match to TRBD1. The CDR3 is made up of 16 amino acids. Germline CDR1 is MNHNY and CDR2 is SVGAGI (reference sequence). Germline trimming cut 0 bases from V and 5 bases from J; bases unmatched to any gene: 7. The chain's CDR3 is CASSYSGRGRVDTQYF. The CDR3 DNA reads TGTGCCAGCAGTTACTCCGGCAGGGGGCGGGTAGATACGCAGTATTTT.

The V gene is TRBV12-5, the J gene TRBJ1-1; D is unclear. V was shortened by 2 bases and J by 0 bases, with 13 bases between the two germline ends. This CDR3 has 16 amino acids. Germline V lookup: CDR1 LGHNT, CDR2 FRNRAP. CDR3 nucleotides: TGTGCTAGTGGTTTGCCCTCGGGAGGAATGAACACTGAAGCTTTCTTT. Translating it yields CASGLPSGGMNTEAFF.

The chain recombines TRBV4-2 with TRBJ2-2; D is possibly TRBD1 (6 bases). V was clipped by 6 bases and J by 7 bases, with 18 bases between them. Germline V CDR1 and CDR2: LGHNA, YNFKEQ. This CDR3 has 15 amino acids. CDR3 in amino acids: CASSSRAGESGELFF. CDR3 bases: TGTGCCAGCAGTTCCCGGGCAGGGGAAAGCGGGGAGCTGTTTTTT.

The chain links TRBV28 to TRBJ2-1; TRBD2 aligns across 7 bases. The germline V gene has CDR1 MDHEN and CDR2 SYDVKM. The CDR3 extends over 15 amino acids. Unmatched junction bases numbered 8, after V lost 3 bases and J lost 6 bases. This chain's CDR3 is CASSLGGSGFNEQFF. For the CDR3, the DNA is TGTGCCAGCAGTTTGGGGGGGAGCGGGTTCAATGAGCAGTTCTTC.

The chain employs TRBV2 and TRBJ2-1; D call uncertain. From germline, CDR1 is SNHLY and CDR2 FYNNEI. This CDR3 is 17 amino acids long. The germline V and J ends were trimmed by 7 bases and 0 bases, with 19 bases remaining between them. The CDR3 loop is CASKKSAERRSYNEQFF. Written as DNA, the CDR3 is TGTGCCAGCAAGAAAAGCGCGGAACGCCGCTCCTACAATGAGCAGTTCTTC.

CDR3 DNA: TGTGCCAGCAGACTGACCCTCAGGAGCAATCAGCCCCAGCATTTT. Translating gives CASRLTLRSNQPQHF. The gene calls are TRBV5-5 and TRBJ1-5; unclear D gene. Germline loops: CDR1 SGHKS, CDR2 YYEKEE (reference sequence). The CDR3 extends over 15 amino acids. The V gene lost 5 bases and the J gene lost 1 base, with 13 bases spanning the gap.